This TCR beta chain derives from a study of cytomegalovirus exposure and HLA in healthy donors. Both 60 Vbeta primers and 13 Jbeta primers went into the PCR. Sequencing used immunoSEQ multiplex PCR; TCRdb keeps in-frame clones, though not all of them. The profile shows about 120,000 clones, approximately 69% of them singletons. This clonotype was obtained from a man aged 35-49 years in good health and CMV-seropositive. The sample taken for sequencing was PBMCs.

This CDR3 is CASSPSTYRDRVGESEKLFF. The CDR3 region has the DNA TGCGCCAGCAGCCCCTCCACCTACCGGGACAGGGTAGGTGAAAGTGAAAAACTGTTTTTT. The chain has TRBV5-1 and TRBJ1-4, with TRBD1 matching 9 bases. Germline V gene lookup returns CDR1 SGHRS and CDR2 YFSETQ. The CDR3 runs 20 residues. Losses at the gene ends were 4 bases for V and 7 bases for J; bases not matched to a gene: 23. The entire variable domain, with the rest obtained from reference TRBV5-1 and TRBJ1-4, is as follows: KAGVTQTPRYLIKTRGQQVTLSCSPISGHRSVSWYQQTPGQGLQFLFEYFSETQRNKGNFPGRFSGRQFSNSRSEMNVSTLELGDSALYLCASSPSTYRDRVGESEKLFFGSGTQLSVL.